This T cell receptor (beta chain) was recovered during a study of blood T cell repertoires in COVID-19. Study context: Material from acute and convalescent COVID-19 was sourced from the United States, Italy and Spain. Sources were T cells, B-cell-depleted T cells, or PBMCs; the material itself was cDNA or gDNA.

How the authors handled the data: Reference gene primer amplification in the assay estimated nucleated cell counts. Libraries were prepared by immunoSEQ multiplex PCR; TCRdb keeps only in-frame clonotypes and omits some of them. V and J calls and clone size are given by that table; D and trimming were obtained from the DNA. Of 85,000 to 90,000 clones detected, 87% appear once; the ten largest clones hold 1.1%. Trimming took 6 bases from V and 4 from J, leaving 4 bases between them. CDR3 size: 10 residues. The germline V gene has CDR1 DFQATT and CDR2 SNEGSKA (reference sequence). The clonotype was recovered from a human donor in a cohort sampled during active COVID-19. This sequence joins TRBV20-1 and TRBJ2-1; D gene unclear. What was sequenced was peripheral blood. CDR3 region: CSAGYNEQFF. DNA of the CDR3: TGCAGTGCCGGGTACAATGAGCAGTTCTTC.